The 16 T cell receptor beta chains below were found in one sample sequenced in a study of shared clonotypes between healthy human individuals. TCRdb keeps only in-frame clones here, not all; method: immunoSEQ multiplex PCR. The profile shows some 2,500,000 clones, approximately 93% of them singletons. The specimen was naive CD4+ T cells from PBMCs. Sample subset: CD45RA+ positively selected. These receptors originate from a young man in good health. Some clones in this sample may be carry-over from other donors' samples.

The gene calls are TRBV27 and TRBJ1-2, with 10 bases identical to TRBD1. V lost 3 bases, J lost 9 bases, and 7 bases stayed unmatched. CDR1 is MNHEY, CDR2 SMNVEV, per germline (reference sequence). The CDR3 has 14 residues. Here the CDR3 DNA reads TGTGCCAGCAGTTTGGGGACAGGGGAGGGACGCTACACCTTC. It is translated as CASSLGTGEGRYTF.

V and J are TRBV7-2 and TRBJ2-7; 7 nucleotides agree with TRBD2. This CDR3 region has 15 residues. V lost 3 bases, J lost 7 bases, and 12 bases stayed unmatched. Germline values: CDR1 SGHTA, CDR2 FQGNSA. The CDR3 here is CASSFQTLAVGEQYF. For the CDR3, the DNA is TGTGCCAGCAGCTTTCAGACCCTAGCGGTGGGGGAGCAGTACTTC.

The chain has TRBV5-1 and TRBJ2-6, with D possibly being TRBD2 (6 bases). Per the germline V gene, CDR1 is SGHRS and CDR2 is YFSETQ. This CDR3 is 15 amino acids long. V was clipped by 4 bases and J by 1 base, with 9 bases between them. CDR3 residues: CASSPEGSGANVLTF. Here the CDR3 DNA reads TGCGCCAGCAGCCCGGAGGGATCTGGGGCCAACGTCCTGACTTTC.

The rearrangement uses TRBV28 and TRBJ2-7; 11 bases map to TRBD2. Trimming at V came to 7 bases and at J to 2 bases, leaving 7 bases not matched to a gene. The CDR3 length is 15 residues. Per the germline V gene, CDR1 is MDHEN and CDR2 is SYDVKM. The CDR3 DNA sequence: TGTGCCAGCACCTTAGCGGGAGGGTCTACCTACGAGCAGTACTTC. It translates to CASTLAGGSTYEQYF.

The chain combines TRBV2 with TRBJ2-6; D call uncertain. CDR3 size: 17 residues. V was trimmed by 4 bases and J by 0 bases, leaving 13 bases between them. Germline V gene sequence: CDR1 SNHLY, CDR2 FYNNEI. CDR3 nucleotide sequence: TGTGCCAGCAGTGGGCTTGGACGGAACTCTGGGGCCAACGTCCTGACTTTC. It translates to CASSGLGRNSGANVLTF.

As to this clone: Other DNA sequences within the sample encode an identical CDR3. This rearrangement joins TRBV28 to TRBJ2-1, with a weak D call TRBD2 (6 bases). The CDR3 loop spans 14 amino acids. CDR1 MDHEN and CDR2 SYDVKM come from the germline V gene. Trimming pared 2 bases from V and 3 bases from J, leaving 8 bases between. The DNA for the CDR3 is TGTGCCAGCAGTTTACCCGGGAGCTACAATGAGCAGTTCTTC. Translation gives CASSLPGSYNEQFF.

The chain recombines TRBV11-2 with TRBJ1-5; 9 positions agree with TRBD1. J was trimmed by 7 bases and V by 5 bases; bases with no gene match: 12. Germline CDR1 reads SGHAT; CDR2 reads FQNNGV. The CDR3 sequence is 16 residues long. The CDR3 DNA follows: TGTGCCAGCAGCCAAGGGGGACAGGGATGGGGGCAGCCCCAGCATTTT. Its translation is CASSQGGQGWGQPQHF. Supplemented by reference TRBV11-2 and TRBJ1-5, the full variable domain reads EAGVAQSPRYKIIEKRQSVAFWCNPISGHATLYWYQQILGQGPKLLIQFQNNGVVDDSQLPKDRFSAERLKGVDSTLKIQPAKLEDSAVYLCASSQGGQGWGQPQHFGDGTRLSIL.

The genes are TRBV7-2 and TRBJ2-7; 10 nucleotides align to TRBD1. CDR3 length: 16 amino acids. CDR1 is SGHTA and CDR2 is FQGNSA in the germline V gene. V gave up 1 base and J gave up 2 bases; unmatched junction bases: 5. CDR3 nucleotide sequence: TGTGCCAGCAGCTTAGTAGGGACAGGGGCCACCTACGAGCAGTACTTC. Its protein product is CASSLVGTGATYEQYF.

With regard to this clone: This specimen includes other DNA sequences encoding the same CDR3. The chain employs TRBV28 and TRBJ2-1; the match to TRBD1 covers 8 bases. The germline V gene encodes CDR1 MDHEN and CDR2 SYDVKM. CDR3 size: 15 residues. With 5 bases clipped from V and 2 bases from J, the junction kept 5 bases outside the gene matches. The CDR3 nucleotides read TGTGCCAGCAGTCCCGGACAGGGACCCTACAATGAGCAGTTCTTC. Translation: CASSPGQGPYNEQFF.

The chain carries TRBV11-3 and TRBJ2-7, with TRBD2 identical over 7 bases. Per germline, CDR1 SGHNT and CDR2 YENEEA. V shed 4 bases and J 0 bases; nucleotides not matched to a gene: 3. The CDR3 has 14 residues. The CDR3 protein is CASSSSGNSYEQYF. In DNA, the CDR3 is TGTGCCAGCAGCTCTAGCGGAAACTCCTACGAGCAGTACTTC.

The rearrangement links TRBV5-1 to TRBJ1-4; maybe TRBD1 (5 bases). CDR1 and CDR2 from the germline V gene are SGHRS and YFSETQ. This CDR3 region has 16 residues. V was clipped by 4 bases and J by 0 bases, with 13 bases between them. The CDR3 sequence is CASSEGDSATNEKLFF. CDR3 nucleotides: TGCGCCAGCAGCGAAGGAGACAGTGCAACTAATGAAAAACTGTTTTTT.

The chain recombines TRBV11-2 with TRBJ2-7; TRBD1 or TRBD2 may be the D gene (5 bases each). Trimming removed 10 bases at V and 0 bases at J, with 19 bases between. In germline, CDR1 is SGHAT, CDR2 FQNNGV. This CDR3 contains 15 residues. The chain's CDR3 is CATTPWDRRSYEQYF. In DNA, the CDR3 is TGTGCCACCACCCCCTGGGACCGACGCTCCTACGAGCAGTACTTC.

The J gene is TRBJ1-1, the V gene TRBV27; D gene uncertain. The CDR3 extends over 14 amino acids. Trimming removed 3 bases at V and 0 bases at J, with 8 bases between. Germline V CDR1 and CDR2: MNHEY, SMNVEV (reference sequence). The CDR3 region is CASSFGYLNTEAFF. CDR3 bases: TGTGCCAGCAGTTTCGGTTATTTGAACACTGAAGCTTTCTTT.

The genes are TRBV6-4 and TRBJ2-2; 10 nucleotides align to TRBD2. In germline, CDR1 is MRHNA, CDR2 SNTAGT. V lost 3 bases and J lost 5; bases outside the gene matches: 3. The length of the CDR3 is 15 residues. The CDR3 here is CASSELAGLTGELFF. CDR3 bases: TGTGCCAGCAGTGAACTAGCGGGATTGACCGGGGAGCTGTTTTTT.

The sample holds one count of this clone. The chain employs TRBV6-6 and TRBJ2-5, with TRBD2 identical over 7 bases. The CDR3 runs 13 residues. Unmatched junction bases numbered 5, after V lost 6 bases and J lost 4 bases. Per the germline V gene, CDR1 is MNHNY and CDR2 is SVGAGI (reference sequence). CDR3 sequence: CASSLGGRETQYF. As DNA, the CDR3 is TGTGCCAGCAGCCTGGGCGGGAGAGAGACCCAGTACTTC.

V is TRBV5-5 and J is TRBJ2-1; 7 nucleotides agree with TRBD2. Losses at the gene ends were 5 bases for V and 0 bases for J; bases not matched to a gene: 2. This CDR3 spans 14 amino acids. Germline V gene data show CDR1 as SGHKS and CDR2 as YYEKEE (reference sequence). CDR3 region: CASSWTSSYNEQFF. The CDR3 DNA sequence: TGTGCCAGCAGTTGGACTAGCTCCTACAATGAGCAGTTCTTC.